These 2 T cell receptor beta chains originate from one sample sequenced in a study of shared clonotypes between healthy human individuals. TCRdb keeps only in-frame clones here, not all; method: immunoSEQ multiplex PCR. Of a few million clones in the sample, around 94% were seen once. The sequenced sample was naive CD4+ T cells sorted from blood. Subset reported: CD45RA+ positively selected. Source of these receptors: a man in his late teens or twenties in good health.

The V gene is TRBV4-1, the J gene TRBJ1-5, with D unclear. The CDR3 has 16 amino acids. Trimming pared 1 base from V and 1 base from J, leaving 11 bases between. CDR1 MGHRA and CDR2 YSYEKL come from the germline V gene. The CDR3 region is CASSQAPTPSNQPQHF. CDR3 bases: TGCGCCAGCAGCCAAGCCCCCACACCGAGCAATCAGCCCCAGCATTTT.

This chain links TRBV5-4 with TRBJ1-2; maybe TRBD1 (5 bases). The CDR3 runs 14 residues. Germline V gene sequence: CDR1 SGHNT, CDR2 YYREEE (reference sequence). V lost 0 bases and J lost 4, with 10 bases in between. The CDR3 DNA reads as TGTGCCAGCAGCTTGGGACAGCAGATCTATGGCTACACCTTC. Translated, it gives CASSLGQQIYGYTF.